A single sample is the source of the 5 T cell receptor beta chains below, sequenced in a study of T cell clonality in common variable immunodeficiency (dated by TCRdb to between 2014 and 2016). Library construction relied on the immunoSEQ multiplex PCR assay. This is the immuneACCESS table as TCRdb keeps it, with only in-frame sequences that have V and J called. A part of the clones is gone; compared with another copy, unresolved V genes explain less than half, and the rest is unexplained. This sample has around 50,000 clones, none of them a singleton. Together, the top ten hold about 1.8% of the sample. Sequenced input: peripheral blood mononuclear cells. These receptors originate from a person aged 18 to 70 in good health.

At least ten counts were recorded for this clone. Read data end 3 residues before the CDR3 end; the end is taken from the germline J gene. The rearrangement joins TRBV19 to TRBJ2-3; 12 bases map to TRBD2. The CDR3 has 16 residues. Per the germline V gene, CDR1 is LNHDA and CDR2 is SQIVND (reference sequence). The CDR3 DNA, read in part, is TGTGCCAGTAGTATCTTGACTAGCGGGGGCGTCGAAACG. Translation: CASSILTSGGVET. The CDR3 in its entirety is CASSILTSGGVETQYF.

This clone was detected ten times or more. The read terminates 3 residues before the CDR3 end, so the remaining end is supplied by the germline J gene. The chain links TRBV2 to TRBJ2-2, with 8 bases lining up with TRBD2. The trim removed 9 bases at V and 1 base at J, leaving 4 bases unmatched. Looked up from germline, CDR1 is SNHLY and CDR2 is FYNNEI. This CDR3 spans 14 amino acids. CDR3 bases read: TGTGCCAGTAAGACTAGCGAGAACACCGGGGAG. Its translation: CASKTSENTGE. The entire CDR3 is CASKTSENTGELFF.

At least ten counts were recorded for this clone. The read ends 3 residues before the CDR3 terminus; that terminus is restored from the germline J gene. The chain combines TRBV18 with TRBJ2-3; 7 nucleotides line up with TRBD2. The CDR3 is 14 amino acids. V dropped 4 bases and J dropped 6; count of bases not matched to a gene: 7. Germline V CDR1 and CDR2: KGHSH, LQKENI. The CDR3 DNA, read in part, is TGTGCCAGCTCACTGGCTAGCGGAGGGGATACG. Translated, it gives CASSLASGGDT. The whole CDR3 reads CASSLASGGDTQYF.

As concerns this clone: The read falls 3 residues short of the CDR3 end, and the missing part is taken from the germline J gene. The chain joins TRBV19 to TRBJ1-6; no clear D. This CDR3 region has 13 residues. Germline V gene sequence: CDR1 LNHDA, CDR2 SQIVND (reference sequence). V lost 5 bases and J 7 bases, leaving 9 bases between the germline ends. The CDR3 region is CASSDTANSPLHF. The CDR3 bases that were read are TGTGCCAGTAGTGACACGGCCAATTCACCC.

The sample holds a few counts of this clone. The sequenced fragment ends 3 residues before the CDR3 boundary, so the rest is inferred from the germline J gene. V gene TRBV19 combines with J gene TRBJ1-4, with 12 bases identical to TRBD1. Germline CDR1 LNHDA, CDR2 SQIVND (reference sequence). CDR3 size: 17 residues. The chain's CDR3 is CASSGGQGASGANVLFF. CDR3 DNA, as far as it was read: TGTGCCAGCAGTGGGGGACAGGGGGCCTCTGGGGCCAACGTA.